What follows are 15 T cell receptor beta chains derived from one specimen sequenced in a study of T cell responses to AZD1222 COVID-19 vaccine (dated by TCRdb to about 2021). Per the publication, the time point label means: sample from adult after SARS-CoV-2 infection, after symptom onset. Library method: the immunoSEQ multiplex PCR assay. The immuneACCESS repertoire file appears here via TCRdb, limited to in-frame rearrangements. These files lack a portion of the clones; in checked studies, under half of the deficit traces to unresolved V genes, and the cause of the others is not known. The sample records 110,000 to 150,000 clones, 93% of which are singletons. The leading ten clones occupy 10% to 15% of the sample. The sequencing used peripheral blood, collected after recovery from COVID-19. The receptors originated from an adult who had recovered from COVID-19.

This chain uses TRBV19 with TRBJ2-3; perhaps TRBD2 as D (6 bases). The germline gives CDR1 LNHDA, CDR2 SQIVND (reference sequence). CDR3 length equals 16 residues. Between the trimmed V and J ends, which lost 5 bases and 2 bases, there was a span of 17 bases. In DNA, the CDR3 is TGTGCCAGTAGTTCAAACCGGGGGACTTTCACAGATACGCAGTATTTT. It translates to CASSSNRGTFTDTQYF.

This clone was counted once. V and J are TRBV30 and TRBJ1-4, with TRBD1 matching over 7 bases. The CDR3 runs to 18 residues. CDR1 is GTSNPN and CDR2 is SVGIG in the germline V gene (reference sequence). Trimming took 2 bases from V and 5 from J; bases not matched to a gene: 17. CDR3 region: CAWSPPIHLPRGNEKLFF. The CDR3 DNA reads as TGTGCCTGGAGTCCCCCTATCCACCTGCCCAGGGGGAATGAAAAACTGTTTTTT. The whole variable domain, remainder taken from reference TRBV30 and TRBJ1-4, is SQTIHQWPATLVQPVGSPLSLECTVEGTSNPNLYWYRQAAGRGLQLLFYSVGIGQISSEVPQNLSASRPQDRQFILSSKKLLLSDSGFYLCAWSPPIHLPRGNEKLFFGSGTQLSVL.

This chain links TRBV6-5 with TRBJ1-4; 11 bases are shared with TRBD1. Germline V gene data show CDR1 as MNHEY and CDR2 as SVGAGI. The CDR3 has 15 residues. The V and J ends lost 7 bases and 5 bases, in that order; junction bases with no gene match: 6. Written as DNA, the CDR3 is TGTGCCAGCAACGGACAGGGGGCAGGGAATGAAAAACTGTTTTTT. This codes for CASNGQGAGNEKLFF.

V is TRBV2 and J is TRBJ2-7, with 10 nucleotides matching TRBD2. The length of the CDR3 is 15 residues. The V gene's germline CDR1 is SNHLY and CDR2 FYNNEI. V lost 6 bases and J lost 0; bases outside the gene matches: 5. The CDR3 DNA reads TGTGCCAGCAGGAAGACTAGCGGGTCCTCCTACGAGCAGTACTTC. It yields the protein CASRKTSGSSYEQYF.

The CDR3: CASSIGFSEGKTQYF. The CDR3 DNA follows: TGTGCCAGTAGTATAGGCTTTTCGGAGGGTAAGACCCAGTACTTC. The gene calls are TRBV19 and TRBJ2-5; possible D gene TRBD2, 6 bases. The CDR3 length is 15 residues. The ends were cut back, 1 base at V and 6 bases at J, with 15 bases in the middle. The germline V gene encodes CDR1 LNHDA and CDR2 SQIVND (reference sequence).

Here the CDR3 reads CASSLATGDIQYF. The DNA of the CDR3 is TGTGCCAGCAGCTTAGCCACGGGGGACATTCAGTACTTC. This chain connects TRBV7-2 to TRBJ2-4; D is possibly TRBD2 (6 bases). Per the germline V gene, CDR1 is SGHTA and CDR2 is FQGNSA. Trimming left V 0 bases short and J 8 bases short, with 8 bases between. The CDR3 extends over 13 amino acids.

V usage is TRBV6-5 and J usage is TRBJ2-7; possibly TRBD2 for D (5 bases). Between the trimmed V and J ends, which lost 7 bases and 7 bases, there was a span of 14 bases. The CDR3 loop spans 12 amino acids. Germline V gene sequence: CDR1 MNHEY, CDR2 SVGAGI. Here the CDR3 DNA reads TGTGCCAGCACCTACAGCGGCGGGGAGCAGTACTTC. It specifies CASTYSGGEQYF.

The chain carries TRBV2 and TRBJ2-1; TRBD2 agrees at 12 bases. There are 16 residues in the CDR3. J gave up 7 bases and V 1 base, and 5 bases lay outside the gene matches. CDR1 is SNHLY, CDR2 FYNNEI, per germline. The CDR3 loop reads CASSEGLAGGRNEQFF. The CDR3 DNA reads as TGTGCCAGCAGTGAAGGGCTAGCGGGAGGGCGGAATGAGCAGTTCTTC.

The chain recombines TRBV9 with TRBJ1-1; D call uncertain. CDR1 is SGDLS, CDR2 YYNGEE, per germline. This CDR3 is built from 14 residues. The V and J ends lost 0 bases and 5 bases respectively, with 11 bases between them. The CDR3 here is CASSVEDGRTEAFF. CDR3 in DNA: TGTGCCAGCAGCGTAGAAGACGGGAGGACTGAAGCTTTCTTT.

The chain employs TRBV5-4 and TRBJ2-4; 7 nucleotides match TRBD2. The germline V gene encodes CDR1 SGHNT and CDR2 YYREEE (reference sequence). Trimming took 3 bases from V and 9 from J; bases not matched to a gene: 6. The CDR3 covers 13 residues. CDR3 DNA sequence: TGTGCCAGCAGCTCAGGACTAGTGGGCATTCAGTACTTC. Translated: CASSSGLVGIQYF.

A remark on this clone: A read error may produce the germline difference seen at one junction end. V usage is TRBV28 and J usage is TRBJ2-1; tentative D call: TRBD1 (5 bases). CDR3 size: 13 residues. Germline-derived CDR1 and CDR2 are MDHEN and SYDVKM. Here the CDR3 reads CASTSGLYSEQFF. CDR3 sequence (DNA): TGTGCCAGCACCTCAGGGCTATACAGTGAGCAGTTCTTC.

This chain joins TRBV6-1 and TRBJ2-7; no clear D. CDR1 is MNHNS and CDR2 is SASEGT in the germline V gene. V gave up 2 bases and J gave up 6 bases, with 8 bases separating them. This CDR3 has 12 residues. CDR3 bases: TGTGCCAGCAGTGAATTACGCTCCGAGCAGTACTTC. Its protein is CASSELRSEQYF.

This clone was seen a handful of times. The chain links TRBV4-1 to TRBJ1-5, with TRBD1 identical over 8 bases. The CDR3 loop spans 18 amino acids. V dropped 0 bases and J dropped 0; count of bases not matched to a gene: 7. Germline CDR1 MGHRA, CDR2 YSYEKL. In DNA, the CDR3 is TGCGCCAGCAGCCAAGAAGACACAGGGGGGTATAGCAATCAGCCCCAGCATTTT. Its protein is CASSQEDTGGYSNQPQHF.

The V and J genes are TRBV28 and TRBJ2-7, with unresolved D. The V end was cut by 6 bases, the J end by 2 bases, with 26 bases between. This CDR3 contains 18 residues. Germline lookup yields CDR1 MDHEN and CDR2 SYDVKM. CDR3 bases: TGTGCCAGCAGACAATATTCCCCTCGTCCGGATGCTACCTACGAGCAGTACTTC. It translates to CASRQYSPRPDATYEQYF. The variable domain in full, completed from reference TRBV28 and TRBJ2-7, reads DVKVTQSSRYLVKRTGEKVFLECVQDMDHENMFWYRQDPGLGLRLIYFSYDVKMKEKGDIPEGYSVSREKKERFSLILESASTNQTSMYLCASRQYSPRPDATYEQYFGPGTRLTVT.

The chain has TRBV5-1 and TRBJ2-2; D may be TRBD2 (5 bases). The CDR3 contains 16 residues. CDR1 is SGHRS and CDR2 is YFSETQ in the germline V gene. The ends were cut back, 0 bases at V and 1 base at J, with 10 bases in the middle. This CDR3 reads CASSLASAGNTGELFF. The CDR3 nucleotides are TGCGCCAGCAGCTTGGCGTCGGCGGGGAACACCGGGGAGCTGTTTTTT.